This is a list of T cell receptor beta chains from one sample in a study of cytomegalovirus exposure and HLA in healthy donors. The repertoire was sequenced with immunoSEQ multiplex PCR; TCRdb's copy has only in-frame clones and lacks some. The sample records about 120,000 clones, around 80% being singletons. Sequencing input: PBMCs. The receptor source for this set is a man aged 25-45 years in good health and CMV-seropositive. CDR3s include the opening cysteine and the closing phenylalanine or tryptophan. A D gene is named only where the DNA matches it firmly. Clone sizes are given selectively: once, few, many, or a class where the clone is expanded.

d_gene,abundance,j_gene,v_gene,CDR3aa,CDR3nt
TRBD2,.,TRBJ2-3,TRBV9,CASSGTSVSTDTQYF,TGTGCCAGCAGCGGCACTAGCGTAAGCACAGATACGCAGTATTTT
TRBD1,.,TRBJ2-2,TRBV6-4,CASSPEQGAPGELFF,TGTGCCAGCAGTCCAGAACAGGGGGCACCCGGGGAGCTGTTTTTT
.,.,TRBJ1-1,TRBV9,CASSVGGARTEAFF,TGTGCCAGCAGCGTTGGGGGGGCGCGGACTGAAGCTTTCTTT
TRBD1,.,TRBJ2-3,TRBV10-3,CAISVTGGDTQYF,TGTGCCATCAGTGTGACAGGGGGAGATACGCAGTATTTT
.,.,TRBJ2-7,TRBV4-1,CASSQTGNSYEQYF,TGCGCCAGCAGCCAAACGGGGAACTCCTACGAGCAGTACTTC
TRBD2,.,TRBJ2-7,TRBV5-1,CASKLAGGLEQYF,TGCGCCAGCAAACTAGCGGGAGGTCTCGAGCAGTACTTC
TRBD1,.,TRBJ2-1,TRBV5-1,CASSFTGGGHNEQFF,TGCGCCAGCAGCTTTACAGGGGGAGGCCACAATGAGCAGTTCTTC
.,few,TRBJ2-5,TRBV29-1,CSVEVTGPETQYF,TGCAGCGTTGAGGTGACAGGTCCGGAGACCCAGTACTTC
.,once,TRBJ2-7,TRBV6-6,CASSSHREAYEQYF,TGTGCCAGCAGTTCACACAGGGAAGCCTACGAGCAGTACTTC
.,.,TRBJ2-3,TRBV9,CASSVRPSETDTQYF,TGTGCCAGCAGCGTTAGACCCAGCGAGACAGATACGCAGTATTTT
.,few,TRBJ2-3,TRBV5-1,CASSLGAEGRDTQYF,TGCGCCAGCAGCTTGGGGGCAGAGGGAAGAGATACGCAGTATTTT
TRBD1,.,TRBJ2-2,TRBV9,CASSPRTGGAWRGGTGELFF,TGTGCCAGCAGCCCGCGGACAGGGGGCGCGTGGCGGGGTGGCACCGGGGAGCTGTTTTTT
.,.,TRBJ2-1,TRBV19,CASSRQVIGEQFF,TGTGCCAGTAGTCGACAGGTTATAGGTGAGCAGTTCTTC
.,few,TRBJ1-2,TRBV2,CASSPSRQNYGYTF,TGTGCCAGCAGTCCTTCCCGACAGAACTATGGCTACACCTTC
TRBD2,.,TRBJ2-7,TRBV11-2,CASSLGARSGRVTYEQYF,TGTGCCAGCAGCTTAGGAGCGCGTAGCGGGAGGGTCACCTACGAGCAGTACTTC
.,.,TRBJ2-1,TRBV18,CASSPREDGNEQFF,TGTGCCAGCTCACCACGGGAGGATGGCAATGAGCAGTTCTTC
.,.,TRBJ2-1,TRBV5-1,CASSIGASSLNEQFF,TGCGCCAGCAGCATTGGAGCGTCTAGCCTCAATGAGCAGTTCTTC
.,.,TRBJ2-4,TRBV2,CASSGEDRNIQYF,TGTGCCAGCAGCGGGGAGGATAGGAACATTCAGTACTTC
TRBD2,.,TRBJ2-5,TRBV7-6,CASSWGVLASRETQYF,TGTGCCAGCAGCTGGGGGGTACTAGCGTCTAGAGAGACCCAGTACTTC
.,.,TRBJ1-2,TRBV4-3,CASSQADRNGYTF,TGCGCCAGCAGCCAAGCAGACAGAAATGGCTACACCTTC
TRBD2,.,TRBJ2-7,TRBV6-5,CASQVERGGSYEQYF,TGTGCCAGCCAGGTTGAGCGGGGGGGATCCTACGAGCAGTACTTC
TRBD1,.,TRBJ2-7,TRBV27,CASSGGTGAYGQYF,TGTGCCAGCAGTGGAGGGACAGGAGCCTACGGGCAGTACTTC
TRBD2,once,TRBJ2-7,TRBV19,CASSGLAGVRAEQYF,TGTGCCAGTAGTGGATTAGCGGGAGTTCGCGCCGAGCAGTACTTC
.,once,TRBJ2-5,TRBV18,CASSRNVDRQETQYF,TGTGCCAGCTCCCGTAACGTCGACAGACAAGAGACCCAGTACTTC
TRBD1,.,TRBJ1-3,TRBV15,CATSRGGTVGNTIYF,TGTGCCACCAGCAGAGGGGGGACAGTCGGAAACACCATATATTTT
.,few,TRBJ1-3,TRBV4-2,CASSQETIGGNTIYF,TGTGCCAGCAGCCAAGAGACGATCGGGGGAAACACCATATATTTT
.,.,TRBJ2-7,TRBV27,CASSSETVSIYEQYF,TGTGCCAGCAGTTCGGAGACAGTTTCAATCTACGAGCAGTACTTC
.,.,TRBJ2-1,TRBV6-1,CASSPQGIVADEQFF,TGTGCCAGCAGCCCGCAGGGAATTGTCGCCGATGAGCAGTTCTTC
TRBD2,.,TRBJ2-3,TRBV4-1,CASSRVGGGLAGGPRTDTQYF,TGCGCCAGCAGCCGGGTCGGAGGTGGACTAGCGGGAGGGCCAAGGACAGATACGCAGTATTTT
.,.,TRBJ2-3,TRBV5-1,CASSLDQWTDTQYF,TGCGCCAGCAGCTTGGACCAGTGGACAGATACGCAGTATTTT
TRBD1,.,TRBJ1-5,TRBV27,CASSLLGRGNQPQHF,TGTGCCAGCAGTTTATTAGGCAGGGGGAACCAGCCCCAGCATTTT
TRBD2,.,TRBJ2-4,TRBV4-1,CASSQDVGRVGIQYF,TGCGCCAGCAGCCAAGACGTCGGGAGGGTGGGCATTCAGTACTTC
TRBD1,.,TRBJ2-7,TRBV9,CASSGGQGVGEQYF,TGTGCCAGCAGCGGTGGACAGGGGGTAGGCGAGCAGTACTTC
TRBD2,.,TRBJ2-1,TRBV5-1,CASSLTSGSSYNEQFF,TGCGCCAGCAGCCTAACCAGCGGGAGCTCCTACAATGAGCAGTTCTTC
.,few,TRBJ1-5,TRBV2,CASSERGNQPQHF,TGTGCCAGCAGTGAGCGGGGAAATCAGCCCCAGCATTTT
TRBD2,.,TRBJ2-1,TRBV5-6,CASSSLGGGYNEQFF,TGTGCCAGCAGTTCCCTGGGGGGGGGTTACAATGAGCAGTTCTTC
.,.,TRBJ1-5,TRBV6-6,CASSYSSLPQHF,TGTGCCAGCAGTTACTCCTCCCTGCCCCAGCATTTT
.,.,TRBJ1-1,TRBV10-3,CSSQLNTEAFF,TGTTCTTCACAGTTGAACACTGAAGCTTTCTTT
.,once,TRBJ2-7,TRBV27,CASSLSGRTYEQYF,TGTGCCAGCAGTTTATCGGGCAGAACCTACGAGCAGTACTTC
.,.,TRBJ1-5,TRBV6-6,CASSSQGSNQPQHF,TGTGCCAGCAGCTCGCAGGGTAGCAATCAGCCCCAGCATTTT
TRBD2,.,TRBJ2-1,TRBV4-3,CASSQEGTTEQFF,TGCGCCAGCAGCCAAGAAGGGACTACCGAGCAGTTCTTC
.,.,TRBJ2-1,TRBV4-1,CASSQEGGTPRNEQFF,TGCGCCAGCAGCCAAGAAGGGGGTACCCCCAGGAATGAGCAGTTCTTC
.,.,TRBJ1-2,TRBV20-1,CSSPRGNGYTF,TGCAGTTCCCCAAGAGGGAATGGCTACACCTTC
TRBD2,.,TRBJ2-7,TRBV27,CASSVAGPTYEQYF,TGTGCCAGCAGTGTAGCGGGACCCACCTACGAGCAGTACTTC
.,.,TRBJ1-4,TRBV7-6,CASSHRQAPNEKLFF,TGTGCCAGCAGCCACCGACAGGCTCCTAATGAAAAACTGTTTTTT